What follows is one T cell receptor (beta chain) and its context. Its antigen is not yet known. Base quality data are lacking; no much larger clone is found one base away. V drops 11 bases and J drops 10 bases, leaving 21 bases in between. From the cysteine through the phenylalanine, the CDR3 covers 13 amino acids. Left in the record is the CDR3 DNA by itself, 39 bases read in frame from the first base. CDR1 and CDR2 (MNHNY, SVGAGI) derive from the germline V gene (reference sequence). Preparation of the library involved 5' RACE. Sequencing was performed on an Illumina HiSeq 2500. A second PCR of roughly 7 to 11 cycles was performed with a sample-barcoded 5' primer and a J-beta primer mix. A unique molecular identifier was introduced onto each TCR beta cDNA molecule by a template-switch 5' adaptor carrying 12 random nucleotides. Each sample yielded at least 2.5 million CDR3-containing paired-end reads. The Mint cDNA synthesis kit, primed by a TRBC-specific oligonucleotide, was used to synthesize first-strand cDNA from all RNA. After uracil-DNA glycosylase treatment, a first 18-cycle PCR used universal primers M1SS and BC2_uni_R on all cDNA. Turning to the authors' computational methods: Normalization of each sample was performed by random selection of 1 million high-quality reads, each carrying a distinct molecular identifier. Reads sharing molecular identifiers were discarded rather than binned into consensus sequences. CDR3 identification, clonotype clustering and error correction used MiTCR with a Q25 quality threshold and the strictest error-elimination algorithm. A nonparametric unseen species model with Euler transformation was used to estimate lower-bound total TCR beta diversity. TCRdb reprocessing: public reads trimmed at Q25 with fastp, clones called with MiXCR, in-frame beta chains kept. Under each unique CDR3 protein, matching rows form one entry showing the most common genes and DNA. The V and J calls shown here were made by TCRdb, not taken from the authors' results. The sample includes 1.2 million to 1.5 million distinct CDR3 sequences, with approximately 42% observed a single time. Under 8% of the sample belongs to the ten largest clones.

The record originates from a study of blood T cells in healthy people across ages (dated by TCRdb to the mid-2010s). A note on the overall study: In model experiments, roughly one uniquely barcoded TCR beta cDNA molecule per two T cells was captured by template switching. The study measured age-related changes in TCR beta repertoire diversity using deep sequencing normalized with unique cDNA molecular identifiers. Donors were grouped into four age groups: young (average roughly 17 years), middle-aged (roughly 38), aged (over 55) and long-lived (roughly 80). To avoid experimental bias, donors of different ages were spread randomly across the sequencing lanes. Using the same blood draw, the study looked at two additional independent replicas of 1 million unique cDNA reads for two donors, one aged 18 to 30 and the other aged 80 or older.

Overall study outcomes, separate from this receptor: The CMV infection status of donors was not known, potentially confounding age-related changes in expanded clonotypes. The percentage of naive T cells measured by flow cytometry correlated strongly with observed TCR beta diversity. The long-lived group showed more naive CD4+ T cells, fewer expanded clones and increased TCR diversity than the aged group, suggesting age selection. Conclusive comparison of naive and antigen-experienced compartments was prevented by the profiling of bulk unsorted PBMCs. As age increased, observed TCR beta diversity per million T cells dropped in a roughly linear way, and a significant reduction was already evident by age 40. Estimates of total diversity based on one million sequenced T cells were regarded as lower bounds and as underestimates.

Systemically healthy Caucasian individuals from Russia, about 38 in total and aged 6 to 90 years, were included as donors. Each donor gave 8 to 10 milliliters of peripheral blood, collected into EDTA-treated Vacutainer tubes. Ficoll-Paque density-gradient centrifugation was used to isolate PBMCs, with at least 7 million obtained per sample. Trizol reagent was used to extract total RNA from the PBMCs, yielding at least 6 micrograms per sample. For every donor, an aliquot of PBMCs went through flow cytometry to measure the percentages of naive CD45RAhigh/CD27high T cells. The receptor comes from a woman younger than 30 in good health. The chain is made from TRBV6-6 and TRBJ2-1; D gene: possibly TRBD2, on 6 matching bases. Sequencing was done on a sample of blood. The CDR3 reads CAGTWALDREQFF. Here is the DNA: TGTGCCGGGACTTGGGCCCTCGATCGGGAGCAGTTCTTC.